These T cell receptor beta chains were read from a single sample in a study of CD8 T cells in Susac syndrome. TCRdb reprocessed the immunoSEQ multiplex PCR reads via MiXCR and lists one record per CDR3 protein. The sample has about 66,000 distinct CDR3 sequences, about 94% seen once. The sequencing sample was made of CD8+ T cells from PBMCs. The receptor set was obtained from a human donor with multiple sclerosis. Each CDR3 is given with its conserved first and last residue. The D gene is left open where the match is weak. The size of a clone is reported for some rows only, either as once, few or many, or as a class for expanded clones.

CDR3aa: CASSIRGDNQPQHF
CDR3nt: TGTGCCAGTAGTATCCGGGGGGATAATCAGCCCCAGCATTTT
v_gene: TRBV19
j_gene: TRBJ1-5
d_gene: -
abundance: -

CDR3aa: CASSQDLSRDEKLFF
CDR3nt: TGTGCCAGCAGCCAAGATCTCAGCAGAGATGAAAAACTGTTTTTT
v_gene: TRBV3-1
j_gene: TRBJ1-4
d_gene: -
abundance: -

CDR3aa: CSVPGTNNEQFF
CDR3nt: TGCAGCGTACCTGGGACAAACAATGAGCAGTTCTTC
v_gene: TRBV29-1
j_gene: TRBJ2-1
d_gene: -
abundance: -

CDR3aa: CASSVDRGLEGGYTF
CDR3nt: TGTGCCAGCAGCGTCGACAGGGGACTTGAGGGTGGCTACACCTTC
v_gene: TRBV9
j_gene: TRBJ1-2
d_gene: TRBD1
abundance: -

CDR3aa: CSVEDRDGESYEQYF
CDR3nt: TGCAGCGTTGAAGATCGGGACGGGGAGTCCTACGAGCAGTACTTC
v_gene: TRBV29-1
j_gene: TRBJ2-7
d_gene: -
abundance: -

CDR3aa: CASKSPRKYF
CDR3nt: TGTGCCAGCAAATCCCCTCGCAAGTACTTC
v_gene: TRBV28
j_gene: TRBJ2-5
d_gene: -
abundance: -

CDR3aa: CASSPDNGYEQFF
CDR3nt: TGTGCCAGTAGTCCGGACAACGGGTATGAGCAGTTCTTC
v_gene: TRBV19
j_gene: TRBJ2-1
d_gene: -
abundance: -

CDR3aa: CASSQDPRGSPLHF
CDR3nt: TGCGCCAGCAGCCAGGATCCCAGGGGGTCACCCCTCCACTTT
v_gene: TRBV4-3
j_gene: TRBJ1-6
d_gene: TRBD1
abundance: -

CDR3aa: CASSTGTNNEQFF
CDR3nt: TGCGCCAGCAGCACCGGGACGAACAATGAGCAGTTCTTC
v_gene: TRBV5-1
j_gene: TRBJ2-1
d_gene: -
abundance: -

CDR3aa: CASSLVRSAGSRETQYF
CDR3nt: TGTGCCAGCAGCTTAGTAAGGTCCGCTGGGTCGAGAGAGACCCAGTACTTC
v_gene: TRBV7-8
j_gene: TRBJ2-5
d_gene: -
abundance: -

CDR3aa: CASSEAPLFIQPQHF
CDR3nt: TGTGCCAGCAGTGAAGCGCCCCTCTTTATTCAGCCCCAGCATTTT
v_gene: TRBV6-1
j_gene: TRBJ1-5
d_gene: -
abundance: -

CDR3aa: CATSRDWTGGATYEQYF
CDR3nt: TGTGCCACCAGCAGAGATTGGACAGGGGGCGCAACCTACGAGCAGTACTTC
v_gene: TRBV15
j_gene: TRBJ2-7
d_gene: TRBD1
abundance: -

CDR3aa: CASAPLRPWESGETQYF
CDR3nt: TGTGCCAGCGCACCCCTGCGTCCCTGGGAATCGGGAGAGACCCAGTACTTC
v_gene: TRBV27
j_gene: TRBJ2-5
d_gene: -
abundance: -

CDR3aa: CASSRGGWGHEQYF
CDR3nt: TGTGCTAGCAGCCGTGGGGGGTGGGGCCACGAGCAGTACTTC
v_gene: TRBV7-7
j_gene: TRBJ2-7
d_gene: -
abundance: -

CDR3aa: CASRLSGSVYEQYF
CDR3nt: TGTGCCAGCAGGCTAAGCGGGAGTGTCTACGAGCAGTACTTC
v_gene: TRBV27
j_gene: TRBJ2-7
d_gene: TRBD2
abundance: once

CDR3aa: CASSSGYSTDTQYF
CDR3nt: TGTGCCAGCAGTAGCGGGTACTCCACAGATACGCAGTATTTT
v_gene: TRBV28
j_gene: TRBJ2-3
d_gene: -
abundance: -

CDR3aa: CSVEDGTYYNEQFF
CDR3nt: TGCAGCGTTGAAGACGGAACCTACTACAATGAGCAGTTCTTC
v_gene: TRBV29-1
j_gene: TRBJ2-1
d_gene: -
abundance: -

CDR3aa: CASSPDLQPQHF
CDR3nt: TGTGCCAGCAGCCCGGACCTTCAGCCCCAGCATTTT
v_gene: TRBV5-5
j_gene: TRBJ1-5
d_gene: -
abundance: -

CDR3aa: CASSLKFGYEQYF
CDR3nt: TGTGCCAGCAGTTTAAAATTTGGGTACGAGCAGTACTTC
v_gene: TRBV27
j_gene: TRBJ2-7
d_gene: -
abundance: -

CDR3aa: CASKGVTGLAFF
CDR3nt: TGTGCCAGCAAGGGGGTAACAGGGTTAGCTTTCTTT
v_gene: TRBV27
j_gene: TRBJ1-1
d_gene: -
abundance: -

CDR3aa: CASSLEGNIGETQYF
CDR3nt: TGCGCCAGCAGCTTGGAAGGCAATATCGGAGAGACCCAGTACTTC
v_gene: TRBV5-1
j_gene: TRBJ2-5
d_gene: -
abundance: -

CDR3aa: CASSLGVKSYEQYF
CDR3nt: TGTGCCAGCAGCTTGGGGGTCAAAAGCTACGAGCAGTACTTC
v_gene: TRBV5-6
j_gene: TRBJ2-7
d_gene: -
abundance: -

CDR3aa: CASSLLDGGNYNEQFF
CDR3nt: TGTGCCAGCAGCCTACTAGATGGCGGGAACTACAATGAGCAGTTCTTC
v_gene: TRBV7-8
j_gene: TRBJ2-1
d_gene: -
abundance: -

CDR3aa: CAISGPGTGAPEAFF
CDR3nt: TGTGCCATCAGTGGTCCCGGGACAGGGGCTCCAGAAGCTTTCTTT
v_gene: TRBV10-3
j_gene: TRBJ1-1
d_gene: TRBD1
abundance: -

CDR3aa: CASSVASPGPGGYTF
CDR3nt: TGTGCCAGCAGCGTAGCATCCCCCGGCCCTGGTGGCTACACCTTC
v_gene: TRBV9
j_gene: TRBJ1-2
d_gene: -
abundance: -

CDR3aa: CSVSTGTLSYEQYF
CDR3nt: TGCAGCGTATCGACAGGGACCCTCTCCTACGAGCAGTACTTC
v_gene: TRBV29-1
j_gene: TRBJ2-7
d_gene: TRBD1
abundance: -

CDR3aa: CASSPGPYNQPQHF
CDR3nt: TGTGCCAGCAGCCCCGGACCGTACAATCAGCCCCAGCATTTT
v_gene: TRBV27
j_gene: TRBJ1-5
d_gene: -
abundance: -

CDR3aa: CASSSPSGGINEQFF
CDR3nt: TGTGCCAGCAGCTCCCCTAGCGGGGGGATCAATGAGCAGTTCTTC
v_gene: TRBV5-6
j_gene: TRBJ2-1
d_gene: TRBD2
abundance: -

CDR3aa: CASSQGAGEGAEKLFF
CDR3nt: TGCGCCAGCAGCCAAGGAGCCGGGGAAGGGGCTGAAAAACTGTTTTTT
v_gene: TRBV4-1
j_gene: TRBJ1-4
d_gene: -
abundance: -

CDR3aa: CATSDSRDGPRTQYF
CDR3nt: TGTGCCACCAGTGACAGCCGGGACGGGCCACGGACCCAGTACTTC
v_gene: TRBV24-1
j_gene: TRBJ2-5
d_gene: -
abundance: -

CDR3aa: CASSFDGGYNEQFF
CDR3nt: TGTGCCAGCTCCTTTGATGGGGGCTACAATGAGCAGTTCTTC
v_gene: TRBV18
j_gene: TRBJ2-1
d_gene: -
abundance: -

CDR3aa: CASSQDKEQFF
CDR3nt: TGTGCCAGCAGCCAAGATAAGGAGCAGTTCTTC
v_gene: TRBV3-1
j_gene: TRBJ2-1
d_gene: -
abundance: -

CDR3aa: CASSLERETTDTQYF
CDR3nt: TGTGCCAGCAGTCTCGAGCGGGAGACCACAGATACGCAGTATTTT
v_gene: TRBV12-3/TRBV12-4
j_gene: TRBJ2-3
d_gene: TRBD2
abundance: -

CDR3aa: CASSRSGQNHYNEQFF
CDR3nt: TGTGCCAGCAGCCGGTCAGGACAGAACCACTACAATGAGCAGTTCTTC
v_gene: TRBV7-9
j_gene: TRBJ2-1
d_gene: -
abundance: -

CDR3aa: CASSLSGKDTQYF
CDR3nt: TGTGCCAGCAGCTTAAGTGGCAAAGATACGCAGTATTTT
v_gene: TRBV7-9
j_gene: TRBJ2-3
d_gene: -
abundance: -

CDR3aa: CATSDRDRSTEAFF
CDR3nt: TGTGCCACCAGTGATCGGGACAGGTCCACTGAAGCTTTCTTT
v_gene: TRBV24-1
j_gene: TRBJ1-1
d_gene: TRBD1
abundance: -

CDR3aa: CASSQVPNTNSPLHF
CDR3nt: TGTGCCAGCAGCCAAGTCCCAAATACTAATTCACCCCTCCACTTT
v_gene: TRBV3-1
j_gene: TRBJ1-6
d_gene: -
abundance: -